This T cell receptor beta chain was recorded in a study of T cells after posttransplantation cyclophosphamide. Study-level results: TRB overlap between skin or GI tissue T cells and blood was limited. After PTCy, TRB diversity resembled that of CNI/methotrexate controls.

Libraries were prepared by immunoSEQ multiplex PCR; TCRdb keeps only in-frame clonotypes and omits some of them. This sample carries more than 9,500 clones, 81% of them seen once, and the ten largest clones take around 3.7%. About this clone itself: Antigen: not known.

Unmatched junction bases numbered 1, after V lost 4 bases and J lost 0 bases. The CDR3 contains 16 residues. Germline CDR1 and CDR2: SGHRS and YFSETQ. Sampled 1 year posttransplant, controls received myeloablative marrow transplants, methotrexate and a calcineurin inhibitor. The chain uses TRBV5-1 and TRBJ2-2; 12 bases are shared with TRBD1. This TCR derives from a male patient in his 30s who received an allogeneic stem cell transplant from an unrelated donor, was CMV-positive, and had acute GVHD only. Some of the T cells may derive from the graft donor. Sequencing used PBMCs, obtained 350 to 400 days after allogeneic stem cell transplant with calcineurin inhibitor and methotrexate. CDR3 in DNA: TGCGCCAGCAGCCGGGACAGGGGGCCGAACACCGGGGAGCTGTTTTTT. The encoded protein is CASSRDRGPNTGELFF. Full variable domain (rest looked up from reference TRBV5-1 and TRBJ2-2): KAGVTQTPRYLIKTRGQQVTLSCSPISGHRSVSWYQQTPGQGLQFLFEYFSETQRNKGNFPGRFSGRQFSNSRSEMNVSTLELGDSALYLCASSRDRGPNTGELFFGEGSRLTVL.